This TCR beta chain originates from a study of shared clonotypes between healthy human individuals (dated by TCRdb to 2019 to 2021). Turning to the overall study: A few men and two women, aged 18 to 49 years, made up the cohort. For each donor, three plates each were used for CD4 naive and CD4 memory, two plates were used for CD8 naive, and one plate was used for CD8 memory. Blood TCR repertoires of about five healthy adults were deeply sequenced to estimate repertoire size and the extent of clonotype sharing between individuals. To increase sequencing depth and limit assay-specific biases, different laboratories used diverse techniques to prepare libraries and sequence TCR repertoires. Leukapheresis yielded between about 0.94 and 8.9 billion PBMCs per donor.

On this clone: The antigen this receptor binds is unknown. No much larger clonotype is one base removed from it; base qualities were not supplied. The same CDR3 also results from other DNA sequences found in this sample.

Using the deep immunoSEQ assay, multiplex PCR amplified TCR CDR3 regions from genomic DNA. Extracted genomic DNA from each cell subset was distributed evenly across all wells of several immunoSEQ 96-well plates, and each plate was treated as a replicate. Each replicate PCR for sorted subsets received about 210 ng genomic DNA, equal to tens of thousands of T cell genomes. Purified libraries were measured with a Qubit 3.0 fluorometer, size-checked on a Bioanalyzer 2100, and measured again with the KAPA Library Quantification kit. Each immunoSEQ 96-well plate was sequenced on its own single-read 150-cycle Illumina NextSeq 550 flow cell. In the authors' own workflow: Because the immunoSEQ output held only junctional sequences and lacked quality scores, the filtering could not match the filtering applied to full-length reads. Sequences were annotated with PyIR, a Python wrapper for IgBLAST v1.9, and V/J genes and CDR3 were assigned using IMGT germline references. Reads were filtered out if the reads had weak V/J assignments (E-value above 1e-6), no CDR3, stop codons, out-of-frame junctions, or ambiguous translated residues. A V3J clonotype was defined by an identical inferred V gene, J gene, and CDR3 amino acid sequence. To compute the percentage overlap between repertoires, the number of shared unique clonotypes was divided by the size of the smaller repertoire. Repertoire richness was assessed with RTK rarefaction, the Chao1 estimator, and Recon v2.1 estimates of unobserved clonotypes. Generation probabilities were computed with OLGA for all TCRbeta clonotypes obtained by the gDNA method from a handful of donors. The immuneACCESS repertoire file appears here via TCRdb, limited to in-frame rearrangements. These files lack a portion of the clones; in checked studies, under half of the deficit traces to unresolved V genes, and the cause of the others is not known. V, J and clone size derive from that table, while D and trimming were established from the DNA sequence. Counted in this sample were about 1,800,000 clones; approximately 95% of them appeared once. The leading ten clones occupy 1% to 1.5% of the sample.

CD8 naive samples were obtained by positive selection for CCR7 among CD45RO-negative cells, yielding a CD45RA+CCR7+ population from which TemRA cells were excluded. The donors were healthy, HIV-negative adults with no recently reported acute infections or vaccinations. Only Caucasian adults living in Nashville, Tennessee, USA were represented among the donors. Blood was collected by leukapheresis, and PBMCs were isolated by Ficoll-Histopaque density gradient centrifugation and then cryopreserved in liquid nitrogen vapor phase. Purity and quantity of every magnetically sorted T cell population were checked by analytical flow cytometry. Genomic DNA was isolated from each sorted fraction and quantified by UV absorbance on a Nanodrop 2000c. The CDR3, from cysteine to phenylalanine, totals 11 residues. The kept DNA is CDR3 alone, 33 bases in frame from the first base. The germline V gene specifies SGDLS as CDR1 and YYNGEE as CDR2. V drops 2 bases and J drops 11 bases, leaving 7 bases in between.

Summary of the overall study and its limitations: Rarefaction of sorted-subset datasets indicated incomplete sequencing despite the large sequencing depth. Compared with non-shared clonotypes, clonotypes shared by all four sorted-subset donors had higher generation probabilities. Sampling was restricted to blood, and TCR repertoires in tissue are likely to differ from TCR repertoires in blood. When a few donors were compared, the shared fraction of clonotypes was 5% to 6.5% for naive CD4, around 4% for naive CD8, 2% to 2.5% for memory CD4, and approximately 0.4% for memory CD8. Larger estimated clonotype richness was generally found for naive subsets than for memory subsets. Pairwise subsampling indicated that sequencing depth was expected to affect the degree of clonotype sharing among donors. Because the study included only a small number of donors, the genetic and exposure-history diversity represented was limited.

The sequencing sample was made of naive CD8+ T cells sorted from blood. In the paper's terms, the cell subset or site label means: CD45RA+CCR7+. The chain is assembled from TRBV9 and TRBJ2-2; matching of 6 bases hints at TRBD1 as the D gene. This TCR came from a man aged 18 to 35 in good health. In nucleotide form, the sequence is TGTGCCAGCAGCGTTGGGACAGAGCTGTTTTTT. Its coded protein is CASSVGTELFF.